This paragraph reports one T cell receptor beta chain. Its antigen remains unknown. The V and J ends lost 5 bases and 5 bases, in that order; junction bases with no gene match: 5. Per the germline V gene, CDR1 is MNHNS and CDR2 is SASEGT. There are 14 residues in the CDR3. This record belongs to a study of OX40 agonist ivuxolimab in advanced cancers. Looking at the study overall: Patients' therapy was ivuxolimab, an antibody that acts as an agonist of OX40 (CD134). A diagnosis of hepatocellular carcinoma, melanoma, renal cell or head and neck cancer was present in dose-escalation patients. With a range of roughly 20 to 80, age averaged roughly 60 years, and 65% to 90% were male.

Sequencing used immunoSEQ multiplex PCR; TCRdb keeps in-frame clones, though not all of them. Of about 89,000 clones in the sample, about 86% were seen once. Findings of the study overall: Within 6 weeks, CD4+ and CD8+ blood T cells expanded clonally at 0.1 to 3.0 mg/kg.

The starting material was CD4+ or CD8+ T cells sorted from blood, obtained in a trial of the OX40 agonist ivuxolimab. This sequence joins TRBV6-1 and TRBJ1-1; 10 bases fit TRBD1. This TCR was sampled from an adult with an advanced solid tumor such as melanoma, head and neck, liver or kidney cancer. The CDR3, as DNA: TGTGCCAGCAGTATAACGGACAGGGGGACTGAAGCTTTCTTT. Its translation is CASSITDRGTEAFF.